This TCR beta chain appears in the sequencing data of a study of T cells in Graves' hyperthyroidism and ophthalmopathy. Amplified TCR beta CDR3 regions derived from RNA transcripts. The primer set for the first-round RT-PCR of the TCR CDR3 was HTBI. Via MiXCR, TCRdb re-called the multiplex PCR reads, giving one row per CDR3 protein. The sample contains roughly 420,000 distinct CDR3 sequences, approximately 15% of which appear only once. In this sample, this clonotype turned up many times. Graves' hyperthyroidism without ophthalmopathy progression within 18 months was termed stable. Patients were excluded for uncontrolled infection, other autoimmune disease, pregnancy or lactation. Clinicians diagnosed patients from clinical symptoms, serum thyroxine and TRAb, thyroid ultrasound and orbital computed tomography. Isolation of PBMCs was performed on 9.5 to 10 ml fresh peripheral blood. The germline gives CDR1 SGHTA, CDR2 FQGNSA. V shed 3 bases, J shed 3 bases, and the junction held 9 bases outside the gene matches. The CDR3 sequence is 16 residues long.

The chain combines TRBV7-2 with TRBJ2-7, with 9 positions matching TRBD1. Sequenced material: blood. This receptor was obtained from a young woman with Graves' hyperthyroidism. The CDR3, as DNA: TGTGCCAGCAGCTTTCGAGGACAGGGGAGTAGCTACGAGCAGTACTTC. Protein sequence: CASSFRGQGSSYEQYF. Full variable domain (missing parts from reference TRBV7-2 and TRBJ2-7): GAGVSQSPSNKVTEKGKDVELRCDPISGHTALYWYRQSLGQGLEFLIYFQGNSAPDKSGLPSDRFSAERTGGSVSTLTIQRTQQEDSAVYLCASSFRGQGSSYEQYFGPGTRLTVT.